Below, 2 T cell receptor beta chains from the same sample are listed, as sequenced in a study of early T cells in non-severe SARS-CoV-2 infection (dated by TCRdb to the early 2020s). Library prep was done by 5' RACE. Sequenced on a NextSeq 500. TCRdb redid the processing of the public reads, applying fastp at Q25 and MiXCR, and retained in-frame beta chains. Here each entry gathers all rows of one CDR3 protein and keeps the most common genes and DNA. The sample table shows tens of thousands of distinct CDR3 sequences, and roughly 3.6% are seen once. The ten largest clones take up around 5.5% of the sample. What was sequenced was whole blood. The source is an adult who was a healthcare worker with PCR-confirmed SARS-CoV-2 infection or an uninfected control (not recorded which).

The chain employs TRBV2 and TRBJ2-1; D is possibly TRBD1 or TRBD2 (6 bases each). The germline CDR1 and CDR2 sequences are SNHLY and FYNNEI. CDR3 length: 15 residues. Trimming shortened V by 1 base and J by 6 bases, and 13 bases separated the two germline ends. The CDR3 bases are TGTGCCAGCAGTGAAGGGGGGGCGCACGGCAATGAGCAGTTCTTC. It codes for CASSEGGAHGNEQFF. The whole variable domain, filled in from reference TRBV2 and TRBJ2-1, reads EPEVTQTPSHQVTQMGQEVILRCVPISNHLYFYWYRQILGQKVEFLVSFYNNEISEKSEIFDDQFSVERPDGSNFTLKIRSTKLEDSAMYFCASSEGGAHGNEQFFGPGTRLTVL.

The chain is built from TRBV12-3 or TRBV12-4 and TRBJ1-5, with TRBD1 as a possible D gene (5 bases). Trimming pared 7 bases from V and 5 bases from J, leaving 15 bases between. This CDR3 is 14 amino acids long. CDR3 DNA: TGTGCCAGCAAAACGGGGGTAAGCGATCAGCCCCAGCATTTT. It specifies CASKTGVSDQPQHF.